The 22 T cell receptor beta chains below come from one sample, sequenced in a study of T cell repertoires in ileal Crohn's disease. Clones were sequenced by immunoSEQ multiplex PCR, and TCRdb holds only the in-frame ones, with some missing. The sample has more than 25,000 clones, roughly 78% seen once. The sequencing sample was made of ileal tissue. The receptors come from an adult with Crohn's disease.

The rearrangement uses TRBV29-1 and TRBJ2-6, with a possible D match to TRBD2 (5 bases). CDR1 is SQVTM, CDR2 ANQGSEA, per germline. Trimming took 6 bases from V and 4 from J, leaving 16 bases between them. This CDR3 contains 15 residues. DNA of the CDR3: TGCAGCGTCCAATCCCCCCGGAGGGGGGCCAACGTCCTGACTTTC. It specifies CSVQSPRRGANVLTF.

V and J are TRBV30 and TRBJ2-7, with 7 bases aligning to TRBD1. The germline CDR1 and CDR2 sequences are GTSNPN and SVGIG (reference sequence). This CDR3 comprises 12 residues. J lost 7 bases, V lost 5 bases, and 8 bases had no gene match. The chain's CDR3 is CAWGNRGVEQYF. The CDR3 nucleotides are TGTGCCTGGGGCAACAGGGGTGTGGAGCAGTACTTC.

The genes are TRBV5-6 and TRBJ2-1; D may be TRBD1 (6 bases). With 0 bases removed from V and 1 base from J, the gap between germline ends came to 8 bases. Germline V CDR1 and CDR2: SGHDT, YYEEEE. The CDR3 contains 15 residues. This chain's CDR3 is CASSLEQGSYNEQFF. In nucleotides, the CDR3 is TGTGCCAGCAGCTTGGAACAGGGATCCTACAATGAGCAGTTCTTC.

The chain joins TRBV9 to TRBJ2-1; TRBD1 aligns across 8 bases. V shed 4 bases, J shed 8 bases, and the junction held 8 bases outside the gene matches. In germline, CDR1 is SGDLS, CDR2 YYNGEE. The length of the CDR3 is 14 residues. CDR3 protein: CASSSHRGFDEQFF. CDR3 coding DNA: TGTGCCAGCAGCTCCCACAGGGGGTTCGATGAGCAGTTCTTC.

This rearrangement joins TRBV9 to TRBJ2-3; 9 bases match TRBD2. Trimming removed 4 bases from V and 2 bases from J; junction bases left unmatched: 2. Looked up from germline, CDR1 is SGDLS and CDR2 is YYNGEE. The CDR3 is 14 amino acids. Here the CDR3 reads CASSLGLATDTQYF. CDR3 coding DNA: TGTGCCAGCAGCCTGGGACTAGCCACAGATACGCAGTATTTT. Looking up the rest from reference TRBV9 and TRBJ2-3 gives the full variable domain: DSGVTQTPKHLITATGQRVTLRCSPRSGDLSVYWYQQSLDQGLQFLIQYYNGEERAKGNILERFSAQQFPDLHSELNLSSLELGDSALYFCASSLGLATDTQYFGPGTRLTVL.

With regard to this clone: A read error may account for a junction end that differs from germline. This sequence joins TRBV25-1 and TRBJ1-4, with D hard to call. CDR3 length equals 13 residues. In germline, CDR1 is MGHDK, CDR2 SYGVNS. This CDR3 reads CASSRGSKEKLFF. The CDR3 DNA follows: TGTGCCAGCAGTCGAGGGTCTAAGGAAAAACTGTTTTTT.

The chain couples TRBV4-2 to TRBJ2-7, with 8 bases matching TRBD2. The germline V gene has CDR1 LGHNA and CDR2 YNFKEQ. The CDR3 spans 15 residues. The J segment lost 5 bases and the V segment lost 1 base, leaving 7 bases of the junction unmatched. CDR3 sequence reads: CASSQGSGSLHEQYF. The DNA for the CDR3 is TGTGCCAGCAGCCAAGGAAGCGGGAGCCTCCACGAGCAGTACTTC.

In its sample, this clone was seen once. The chain joins TRBV7-9 to TRBJ2-2; D might be TRBD1 (6 bases). Germline assignment: CDR1 SEHNR and CDR2 FQNEAQ (reference sequence). With 7 bases removed from V and 1 base from J, the gap between germline ends came to 10 bases. The CDR3 spans 14 residues. The CDR3 spells CASTKGQNTGELFF. The CDR3 nucleotides are TGTGCCAGCACCAAGGGACAGAACACCGGGGAGCTGTTTTTT.

The chain is built from TRBV5-1 and TRBJ1-3; 9 bases fit TRBD1. The V gene's germline CDR1 is SGHRS and CDR2 YFSETQ. J was trimmed by 0 bases and V by 0 bases; bases with no gene match: 7. The CDR3 spans 18 residues. The CDR3 DNA reads TGCGCCAGCAGCTTGGGCCGGACAGGGGTTAGCTCTGGAAACACCATATATTTT. The encoded protein is CASSLGRTGVSSGNTIYF.

V is TRBV29-1 and J is TRBJ2-1; 7 positions agree with TRBD1. The V and J ends lost 6 bases and 5 bases, in that order; junction bases with no gene match: 4. There are 12 residues in the CDR3. Germline CDR1 reads SQVTM; CDR2 reads ANQGSEA. The CDR3 loop is CSVSTGNNEQFF. DNA for the CDR3: TGCAGCGTCTCGACAGGGAACAATGAGCAGTTCTTC.

The count of this clone is one. The chain links TRBV4-1 to TRBJ2-1, with 8 bases lining up with TRBD1. Germline trimming cut 0 bases from V and 8 bases from J; bases unmatched to any gene: 6. The V gene's germline CDR1 is MGHRA and CDR2 YSYEKL. This CDR3 is built from 15 residues. CDR3 sequence: CASSQDPQGADEQFF. In nucleotides, the CDR3 is TGCGCCAGCAGCCAAGACCCTCAGGGGGCGGATGAGCAGTTCTTC.

CDR3 residues: CASSRELTDTQYF. CDR3 DNA: TGCGCCAGCAGTCGGGAGCTCACAGATACGCAGTATTTT. The chain has TRBV5-1 and TRBJ2-3; perhaps TRBD2 as D (6 bases). The germline CDR1 and CDR2 sequences are SGHRS and YFSETQ. The CDR3 totals 13 residues. Trimming stripped 5 bases from V and 2 bases from J, with 9 bases between.

This clone was seen a single time. This chain joins TRBV28 and TRBJ1-2, with unresolved D. V was clipped by 4 bases and J by 8 bases, with 8 bases between them. This CDR3 comprises 11 residues. Germline V gene sequence: CDR1 MDHEN, CDR2 SYDVKM. CDR3 bases: TGTGCCAGCAGTTCGTTCGGGGGCTACACCTTC. Translating gives CASSSFGGYTF.

CDR3 in amino acids: CASRDRPSSTDTQYF. The CDR3 DNA sequence: TGTGCCAGCCGGGACAGGCCATCTAGCACAGATACGCAGTATTTT. The chain is built from TRBV27 and TRBJ2-3; 8 bases are a match to TRBD1. Germline assignment: CDR1 MNHEY and CDR2 SMNVEV (reference sequence). This CDR3 spans 15 amino acids. The V segment lost 8 bases and the J segment 0 bases; nucleotides outside the gene matches: 7.

This chain connects TRBV5-4 to TRBJ2-4; D gene unclear. Trimming stripped 6 bases from V and 0 bases from J, with 13 bases between. In germline, CDR1 is SGHNT, CDR2 YYREEE (reference sequence). The CDR3 is 15 amino acids. As DNA, the CDR3 is TGTGCCAGCAAGAGCTCAACCCAAGCCAAAAACATTCAGTACTTC. Translated: CASKSSTQAKNIQYF.

The CDR3 protein is CASSFSNLGGSEQFF. DNA for the CDR3: TGTGCCAGCAGCTTCAGTAATCTGGGGGGATCCGAGCAGTTCTTC. V is TRBV7-2 and J is TRBJ2-1; D is perhaps TRBD2 (6 bases). V dropped 3 bases and J dropped 10 bases, with 19 bases sitting between them. The germline V gene encodes CDR1 SGHTA and CDR2 FQGNSA. The CDR3 spans 15 residues.

The chain links TRBV2 to TRBJ2-2, with 13 nucleotides matching TRBD2. With V trimmed by 8 bases and J by 14 bases, 8 bases remained unmatched. Germline loops: CDR1 SNHLY, CDR2 FYNNEI. CDR3 size: 13 residues. Here the CDR3 DNA reads TGTGCCAGCGGGAGACTAGCGGGAGGAAGTCTGTTTTTT. Amino acid sequence: CASGRLAGGSLFF.

DNA of the CDR3: TGTGCCAGCACCCCGGCGGAGGAGTACGAGCAGTACTTC. This gives the protein CASTPAEEYEQYF. V gene TRBV11-2 combines with J gene TRBJ2-7; maybe TRBD2 (5 bases). V was shortened by 7 bases and J by 4 bases, with 14 bases between the two germline ends. Germline V lookup: CDR1 SGHAT, CDR2 FQNNGV. The CDR3 covers 13 residues.

This chain connects TRBV6-5 to TRBJ2-5; D gene ambiguous. The V end lost 0 bases, the J end lost 4 bases, and 9 bases lay between the germline ends. This CDR3 comprises 14 residues. The germline V gene encodes CDR1 MNHEY and CDR2 SVGAGI. CDR3 region: CASSYSKWAETQYF. The CDR3 coding sequence is TGTGCCAGCAGTTACTCGAAGTGGGCAGAGACCCAGTACTTC.

This sequence joins TRBV5-1 and TRBJ2-3, with a weak D call TRBD2 (6 bases). Germline lookup yields CDR1 SGHRS and CDR2 YFSETQ. Between the trimmed V and J ends, which lost 5 bases and 5 bases, there was a span of 9 bases. This CDR3 has 12 residues. In nucleotides, the CDR3 is TGCGCCAGCAGTCCGGGGGTAGATACGCAGTATTTT. Its protein product is CASSPGVDTQYF. Filled out from reference TRBV5-1 and TRBJ2-3, the complete variable domain reads KAGVTQTPRYLIKTRGQQVTLSCSPISGHRSVSWYQQTPGQGLQFLFEYFSETQRNKGNFPGRFSGRQFSNSRSEMNVSTLELGDSALYLCASSPGVDTQYFGPGTRLTVL.

V usage is TRBV11-2 and J usage is TRBJ2-7; tentatively, D is TRBD2 (5 bases). Between the trimmed V and J ends, which lost 5 bases and 3 bases, there was a span of 20 bases. Germline assignment: CDR1 SGHAT and CDR2 FQNNGV. The CDR3 totals 16 residues. For the CDR3, the DNA is TGTGCCAGCAGCCACACCCGGACTGGACTCAACTACGAGCAGTACTTC. It specifies CASSHTRTGLNYEQYF. Full variable domain (rest looked up from reference TRBV11-2 and TRBJ2-7): EAGVAQSPRYKIIEKRQSVAFWCNPISGHATLYWYQQILGQGPKLLIQFQNNGVVDDSQLPKDRFSAERLKGVDSTLKIQPAKLEDSAVYLCASSHTRTGLNYEQYFGPGTRLTVT.

In its sample, this clone was seen once. V usage is TRBV14 and J usage is TRBJ2-7; D is perhaps TRBD2 (6 bases). Trimming stripped 0 bases from V and 6 bases from J, with 9 bases between. Germline CDR1 reads SGHDN; CDR2 reads FVKESK. This CDR3 has 13 residues. This CDR3 is CASSQELASEQYF. For the CDR3, the DNA is TGTGCCAGCAGCCAAGAACTAGCATCCGAGCAGTACTTC. The complete variable domain, with remaining parts taken from reference TRBV14 and TRBJ2-7, reads EAGVTQFPSHSVIEKGQTVTLRCDPISGHDNLYWYRRVMGKEIKFLLHFVKESKQDESGMPNNRFLAERTGGTYSTLKVQPAELEDSGVYFCASSQELASEQYFGPGTRLTVT.